This entry is about one TCR beta chain. Repertoires were generated with immunoSEQ multiplex PCR, while TCRdb's copy carries only in-frame clones and drops some. The sample lists some 720,000 clones, roughly 90% occurring once. The germline V gene encodes CDR1 SGHTA and CDR2 FQGNSA. The CDR3 totals 14 residues. V lost 5 bases and J 5 bases, leaving 13 bases between the germline ends. These data originate in a study of shared T cell receptors in the human thymus. The data also belong to a second study, concerning human thymus T cells.

The chain employs TRBV7-2 and TRBJ1-5; D remains ambiguous. Sequencing was performed on thymocytes. The receptor was derived from a boy younger than two with a congenital heart defect. The CDR3 coding sequence is TGTGCCAGCAGCGCTCGTCTTGGAGATCAGCCCCAGCATTTT. It is translated as CASSARLGDQPQHF.